A single sample is the source of the 22 T cell receptor beta chains below, sequenced in a study of response to subunit inactivated influenza vaccine. TCRdb passed the RT-PCR reads through MiXCR, listing each CDR3 protein once. The repertoire holds 600,000 to 700,000 distinct CDR3 sequences, with less than 15% as singletons. The specimen comprised PBMCs from blood, sampled about 14 days before vaccination. These TCRs come from a man aged 45-65 years who received an inactivated influenza vaccine.

The chain uses TRBV12-3 or TRBV12-4 and TRBJ2-5; 12 positions match TRBD2. After removal of 4 bases from V and 4 bases from J, the junction contained 4 bases not matched to a gene. This CDR3 spans 15 amino acids. Here the CDR3 DNA reads TGTGCCAGCAGTTCCCGGACTAGCGGGACAGAGACCCAGTACTTC. This translates into CASSSRTSGTETQYF.

This clonotype occurred many times. The J gene is TRBJ2-2, the V gene TRBV5-1, with a tentative D call TRBD1 (6 bases). The V end was cut by 4 bases, the J end by 6 bases, with 13 bases between. The CDR3 length is 14 residues. Germline V CDR1 and CDR2: SGHRS, YFSETQ. CDR3 DNA: TGCGCCAGCAGCGTAATACAGGGATCCGGGGAGCTGTTTTTT. This translates into CASSVIQGSGELFF.

Concerning this clonotype itself: Germline is not matched at one junction end, which may reflect a read error. The CDR3, as DNA: TGTACCAGCAGTCCCCCGGGATGGGGCACAGATACGCAGTATTTT. This sequence encodes CTSSPPGWGTDTQYF. The gene calls are TRBV12-3 or TRBV12-4 and TRBJ2-3; perhaps TRBD2 as D (5 bases). The CDR3 runs 15 residues.

Many counts were recorded for this clonotype. This chain links TRBV6-5 with TRBJ2-5; D remains unclear. V shed 6 bases and J shed 7 bases, with 15 bases lying between them. This CDR3 spans 13 amino acids. Germline CDR1 MNHEY, CDR2 SVGAGI. The CDR3 region is CASSRPSLVTQYF. The CDR3 coding sequence is TGTGCCAGCAGCCGACCGTCCTTGGTGACCCAGTACTTC.

The V call is TRBV9, the J call TRBJ1-1; D is uncertain. The germline CDR1 and CDR2 sequences are SGDLS and YYNGEE. This CDR3 spans 14 amino acids. Trimming pared 0 bases from V and 1 base from J, leaving 7 bases between. The CDR3 coding sequence is TGTGCCAGCAGCGTAGCGGGGTCGAACACTGAAGCTTTCTTT. This translates into CASSVAGSNTEAFF.

This clonotype was seen many times. This chain connects TRBV12-3 or TRBV12-4 to TRBJ2-2; no firm D call. With 7 bases removed from V and 8 bases from J, the gap between germline ends came to 11 bases. The CDR3 totals 12 residues. The CDR3 sequence is CASTPSSGELFF. In nucleotides, the CDR3 is TGTGCCAGCACCCCTTCGTCGGGGGAGCTGTTTTTT.

The chain couples TRBV7-6 to TRBJ2-1; 8 bases map to TRBD2. The length of the CDR3 is 15 residues. From germline, CDR1 is SGHVS and CDR2 FNYEAQ. V gave up 4 bases and J gave up 8 bases; unmatched junction bases: 10. The CDR3 sequence is CASSSGTSFIHEQFF. CDR3 nucleotides: TGTGCCAGCAGCTCCGGGACTAGTTTCATCCATGAGCAGTTCTTC.

This clonotype showed up just a few times. The chain employs TRBV7-9 and TRBJ2-5; D gene unclear. The CDR3 extends over 15 amino acids. With 5 bases removed from V and 1 base from J, the gap between germline ends came to 14 bases. Germline V lookup: CDR1 SEHNR, CDR2 FQNEAQ (reference sequence). CDR3 nucleotides: TGTGCCAGCAGCACCCAGTTCGTGAGCCAAGAGACCCAGTACTTC. Amino acid sequence: CASSTQFVSQETQYF. Supplemented by reference TRBV7-9 and TRBJ2-5, the full variable domain reads DTGVSQNPRHKITKRGQNVTFRCDPISEHNRLYWYRQTLGQGPEFLTYFQNEAQLEKSRLLSDRFSAERPKGSFSTLEIQRTEQGDSAMYLCASSTQFVSQETQYFGPGTRLLVL.

This clonotype came up a few times. The CDR3 region is CAISEPGGNEQFF. The CDR3 bases are TGTGCCATCAGTGAACCAGGGGGCAATGAGCAGTTCTTC. The chain couples TRBV10-3 to TRBJ2-1; 7 bases agree with TRBD1. V lost 3 bases and J lost 6; bases outside the gene matches: 2. Germline V gene data show CDR1 as ENHRY and CDR2 as SYGVKD. The CDR3 is 13 residues long.

Ten or more counts support this clonotype. The chain couples TRBV25-1 to TRBJ2-7; TRBD1 might be the D (5 bases). Trimming stripped 8 bases from V and 2 bases from J, with 13 bases between. The CDR3 is 13 residues long. Germline V gene data show CDR1 as MGHDK and CDR2 as SYGVNS. CDR3 coding DNA: TGTGCCAGCTCCGGTAGGGGCCCCTACGAGCAGTACTTC. Translating it yields CASSGRGPYEQYF.

This clonotype was observed many times. The chain recombines TRBV4-3 with TRBJ2-5; D possibly matches TRBD1 or TRBD2 (5 bases each). Germline CDR1 and CDR2: LGHNA and YSLEER. Trimming shortened V by 0 bases and J by 2 bases, and 7 bases separated the two germline ends. The CDR3 is 14 residues long. The CDR3 DNA sequence: TGCGCCAGCAGCCAAGACTGGGGGCAAGAGACCCAGTACTTC. It translates to CASSQDWGQETQYF.

This clonotype was recorded many times. This chain connects TRBV28 to TRBJ2-1, with 11 nucleotides matching TRBD2. The CDR3 loop spans 16 amino acids. The germline CDR1 and CDR2 sequences are MDHEN and SYDVKM. J gave up 7 bases and V 6 bases, and 11 bases lay outside the gene matches. CDR3: CASSRLAGGLSNEQFF. The CDR3 nucleotides read TGTGCCAGCAGCAGATTAGCGGGGGGGCTGTCAAATGAGCAGTTCTTC.

The CDR3 DNA reads TGTGCCAGCAGCTTGGCTATCAGGATATGGGAGACCCAGTACTTC. Protein sequence: CASSLAIRIWETQYF. The chain links TRBV5-5 to TRBJ2-5, with D unclear. This CDR3 is built from 15 residues. Per germline, CDR1 SGHKS and CDR2 YYEKEE (reference sequence). The V gene lost 0 bases and the J gene lost 5 bases, with 14 bases spanning the gap.

This clonotype came up many times. The gene calls are TRBV10-3 and TRBJ1-1; 12 bases fit TRBD1. CDR1 is ENHRY and CDR2 is SYGVKD in the germline V gene. This CDR3 is built from 14 residues. Unmatched junction bases numbered 3, after V lost 0 bases and J lost 10 bases. The CDR3 region is CAISESGQGASAFF. The CDR3 nucleotides are TGTGCCATCAGTGAGTCGGGACAGGGGGCCTCAGCTTTCTTT.

V gene TRBV5-1 combines with J gene TRBJ2-7, with 8 bases lining up with TRBD1. After removal of 7 bases from V and 3 bases from J, the junction contained 9 bases not matched to a gene. Germline values: CDR1 SGHRS, CDR2 YFSETQ. This CDR3 is 14 amino acids long. Here the CDR3 reads CASSDRVSNYEQYF. The CDR3 DNA reads TGCGCCAGCTCGGACAGGGTGAGCAACTACGAGCAGTACTTC.

This chain joins TRBV7-8 and TRBJ2-6; D may match TRBD1 or TRBD2 (5 bases each). This CDR3 has 17 residues. Germline values: CDR1 SGHVS, CDR2 FQNEAQ. V lost 1 base, J lost 2 bases, and 12 bases lay in between. This chain's CDR3 is CASSLGGVLAGANVLTF. The CDR3 region has the DNA TGTGCCAGCAGCTTAGGAGGGGTCCTAGCTGGGGCCAACGTCCTGACTTTC.

Only a few counts were recorded for this clonotype. V gene TRBV5-1 combines with J gene TRBJ2-5; 14 bases fit TRBD2. The length of the CDR3 is 15 residues. The V and J ends lost 4 bases and 8 bases, in that order; junction bases with no gene match: 7. CDR1 SGHRS and CDR2 YFSETQ come from the germline V gene. The CDR3 bases are TGCGCCAGCAGCCGGACTAGCGGGAGGAGTGGAACCCAGTACTTC. As protein: CASSRTSGRSGTQYF. Variable domain in full (rest from reference TRBV5-1 and TRBJ2-5): KAGVTQTPRYLIKTRGQQVTLSCSPISGHRSVSWYQQTPGQGLQFLFEYFSETQRNKGNFPGRFSGRQFSNSRSEMNVSTLELGDSALYLCASSRTSGRSGTQYFGPGTRLLVL.

The V gene is TRBV27, the J gene TRBJ2-1, with TRBD1 identical over 9 bases. Germline V lookup: CDR1 MNHEY, CDR2 SMNVEV (reference sequence). The CDR3 totals 14 residues. Losses at the gene ends were 5 bases for V and 8 bases for J; bases not matched to a gene: 7. The CDR3 reads CASSLTGGAYEQFF. The CDR3, as DNA: TGTGCCAGCAGTCTTACAGGGGGCGCCTATGAGCAGTTCTTC.

This clonotype has at least ten counts. The V and J genes are TRBV7-8 and TRBJ2-1, with TRBD1 as a possible D gene (6 bases). The length of the CDR3 is 16 residues. Looked up from germline, CDR1 is SGHVS and CDR2 is FQNEAQ. The V end was cut by 8 bases, the J end by 2 bases, with 19 bases between. The CDR3: CASPRPGHTPYNEQFF. The DNA for the CDR3 is TGTGCCAGCCCCCGTCCGGGACACACACCCTACAATGAGCAGTTCTTC.

This clonotype came up many times. V and J are TRBV11-1 and TRBJ2-2; maybe TRBD2 (6 bases). The CDR3 has 15 residues. The germline V gene encodes CDR1 SGHAT and CDR2 FQDESV (reference sequence). V was trimmed by 4 bases and J by 6 bases, leaving 15 bases between them. CDR3 coding DNA: TGTGCCAGCAGCTACAACACCTGGGGGGCCGGGGAGCTGTTTTTT. This codes for CASSYNTWGAGELFF.

Many counts were recorded for this clonotype. The CDR3 protein is CASSQEVRGFSATNEKLFF. The CDR3 nucleotides are TGCGCCAGCAGCCAAGAGGTTCGGGGTTTCAGTGCAACTAATGAAAAACTGTTTTTT. The chain has TRBV4-1 and TRBJ1-4; D is undetermined. CDR3 length equals 19 residues. V lost 0 bases and J lost 0, with 17 bases in between. Germline CDR1 is MGHRA and CDR2 is YSYEKL.

This chain uses TRBV7-6 with TRBJ2-2; the match to TRBD1 covers 7 bases. CDR3 length: 15 residues. Losses at the gene ends were 3 bases for V and 1 base for J; bases not matched to a gene: 2. Germline loops: CDR1 SGHVS, CDR2 FNYEAQ. This CDR3 reads CASSFGTVNTGELFF. CDR3 DNA: TGTGCCAGCAGCTTTGGGACAGTGAACACCGGGGAGCTGTTTTTT.